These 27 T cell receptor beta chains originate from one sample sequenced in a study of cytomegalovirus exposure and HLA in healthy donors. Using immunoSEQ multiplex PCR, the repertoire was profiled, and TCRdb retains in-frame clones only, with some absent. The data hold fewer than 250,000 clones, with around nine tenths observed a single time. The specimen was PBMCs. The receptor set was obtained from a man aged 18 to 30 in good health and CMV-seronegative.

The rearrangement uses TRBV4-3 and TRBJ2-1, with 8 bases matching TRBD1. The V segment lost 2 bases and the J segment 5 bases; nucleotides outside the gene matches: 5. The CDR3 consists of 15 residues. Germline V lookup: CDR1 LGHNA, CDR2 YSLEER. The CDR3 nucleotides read TGCGCCAGCAGCCAATCGGACAGGGTGGACAATGAGCAGTTCTTC. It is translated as CASSQSDRVDNEQFF.

The CDR3 bases are TGTGCCAGCAGCACCGTACCTTATGGGACTAGCGGGGGACCCCCAGATACGCAGTATTTT. Translating gives CASSTVPYGTSGGPPDTQYF. This chain uses TRBV21-1 with TRBJ2-3; the table's D call TRBD2 went unverified against the DNA. TRBV21-1 is shown as a pseudogene. The CDR3 has 20 amino acids.

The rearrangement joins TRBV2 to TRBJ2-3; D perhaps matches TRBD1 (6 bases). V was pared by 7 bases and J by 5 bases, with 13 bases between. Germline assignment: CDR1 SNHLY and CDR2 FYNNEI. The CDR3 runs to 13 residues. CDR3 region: CASTNRVGDTQYF. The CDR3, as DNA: TGTGCCAGCACGAACAGGGTGGGAGATACGCAGTATTTT.

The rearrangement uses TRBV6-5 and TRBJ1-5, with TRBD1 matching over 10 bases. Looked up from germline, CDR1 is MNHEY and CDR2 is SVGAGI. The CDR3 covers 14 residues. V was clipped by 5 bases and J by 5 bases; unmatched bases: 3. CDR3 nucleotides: TGTGCCAGCAGTCGGACAGGGGGTGATCAGCCCCAGCATTTT. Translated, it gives CASSRTGGDQPQHF.

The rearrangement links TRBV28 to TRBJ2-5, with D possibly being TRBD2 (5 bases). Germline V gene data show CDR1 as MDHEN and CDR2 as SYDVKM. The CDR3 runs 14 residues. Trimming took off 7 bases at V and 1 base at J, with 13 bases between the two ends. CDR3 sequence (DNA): TGTGCCAGCACCCCAAGACTACTCCAAGAGACCCAGTACTTC. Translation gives CASTPRLLQETQYF.

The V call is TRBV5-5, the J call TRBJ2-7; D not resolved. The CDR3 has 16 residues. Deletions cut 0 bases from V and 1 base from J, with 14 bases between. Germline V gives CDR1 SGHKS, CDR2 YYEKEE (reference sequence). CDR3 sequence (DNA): TGTGCCAGCAGCTTGGCCTTTTCAGTCCCTTCCTACGAGCAGTACTTC. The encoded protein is CASSLAFSVPSYEQYF.

CDR3 sequence: CSVEVAGSSTDTQYF. The CDR3 DNA follows: TGCAGCGTTGAAGTGGCAGGATCTAGCACAGATACGCAGTATTTT. The chain combines TRBV29-1 with TRBJ2-3, with D hard to call. The CDR3 is 15 amino acids. CDR1 is SQVTM and CDR2 is ANQGSEA in the germline V gene. V was cut by 1 base and J by 0 bases, with 11 bases left in between.

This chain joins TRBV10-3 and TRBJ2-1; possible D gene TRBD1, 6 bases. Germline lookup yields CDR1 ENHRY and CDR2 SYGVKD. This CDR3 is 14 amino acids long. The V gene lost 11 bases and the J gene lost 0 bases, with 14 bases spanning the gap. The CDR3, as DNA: TGTGCCTCCACCAGGGGAAGCTCCTACAATGAGCAGTTCTTC. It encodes CASTRGSSYNEQFF.

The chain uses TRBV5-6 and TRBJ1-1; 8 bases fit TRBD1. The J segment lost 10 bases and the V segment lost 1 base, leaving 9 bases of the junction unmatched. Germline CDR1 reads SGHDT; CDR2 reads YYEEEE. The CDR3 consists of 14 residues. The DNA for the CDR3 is TGTGCCAGCAGCTTGCAGGGGGCGAGCCCAGGAGCTTTCTTT. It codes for CASSLQGASPGAFF. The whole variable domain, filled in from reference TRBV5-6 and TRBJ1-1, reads DAGVTQSPTHLIKTRGQQVTLRCSPKSGHDTVSWYQQALGQGPQFIFQYYEEEERQRGNFPDRFSGHQFPNYSSELNVNALLLGDSALYLCASSLQGASPGAFFGQGTRLTVV.

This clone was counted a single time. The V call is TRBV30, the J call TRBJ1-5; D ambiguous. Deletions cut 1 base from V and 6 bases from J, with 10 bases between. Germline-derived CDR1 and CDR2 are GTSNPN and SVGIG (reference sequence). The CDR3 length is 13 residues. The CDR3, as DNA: TGTGCCTGGAGTGAAGAGTTGGTTCAGCCCCAGCATTTT. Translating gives CAWSEELVQPQHF.

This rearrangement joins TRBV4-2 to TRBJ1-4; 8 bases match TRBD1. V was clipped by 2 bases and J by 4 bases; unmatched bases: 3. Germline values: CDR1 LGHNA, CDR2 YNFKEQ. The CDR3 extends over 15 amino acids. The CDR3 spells CASSQPTGVNEKLFF. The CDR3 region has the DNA TGTGCCAGCAGCCAACCGACAGGGGTTAATGAAAAACTGTTTTTT.

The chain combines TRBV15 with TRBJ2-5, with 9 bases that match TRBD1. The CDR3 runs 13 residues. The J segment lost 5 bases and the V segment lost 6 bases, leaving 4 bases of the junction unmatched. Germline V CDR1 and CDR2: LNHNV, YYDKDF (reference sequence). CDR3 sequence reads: CATRGQGNETQYF. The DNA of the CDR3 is TGTGCCACCAGGGGACAGGGTAACGAGACCCAGTACTTC.

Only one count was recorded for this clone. CDR3 bases: TGTGCCAGCAGTGACTCAGGCTCTAGCGGGGGGGGTAATGAGCAGTTCTTC. Protein product: CASSDSGSSGGGNEQFF. The chain links TRBV6-4 to TRBJ2-1; 12 bases fit TRBD2. J lost 7 bases, V lost 0 bases, and 7 bases had no gene match. This CDR3 has 17 amino acids. The V gene's germline CDR1 is MRHNA and CDR2 SNTAGT.

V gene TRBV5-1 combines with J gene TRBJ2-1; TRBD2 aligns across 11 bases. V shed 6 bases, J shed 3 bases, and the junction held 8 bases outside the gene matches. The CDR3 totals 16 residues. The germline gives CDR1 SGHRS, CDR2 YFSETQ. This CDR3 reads CASTPLAGGNYNEQFF. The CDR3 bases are TGCGCCAGCACCCCCCTAGCGGGAGGAAACTACAATGAGCAGTTCTTC.

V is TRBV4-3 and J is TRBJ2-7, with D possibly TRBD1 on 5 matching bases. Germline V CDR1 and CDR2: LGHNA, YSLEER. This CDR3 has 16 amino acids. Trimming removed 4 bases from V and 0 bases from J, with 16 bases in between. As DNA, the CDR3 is TGCGCCAGCAGCCCAAATCCGACAGATTTCTCCTACGAGCAGTACTTC. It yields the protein CASSPNPTDFSYEQYF.

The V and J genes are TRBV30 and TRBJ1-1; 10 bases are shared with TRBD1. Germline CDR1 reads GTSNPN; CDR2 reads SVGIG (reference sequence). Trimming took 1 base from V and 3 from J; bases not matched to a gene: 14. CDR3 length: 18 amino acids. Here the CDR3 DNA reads TGTGCCTGGAGTGGGGAGCCGGGACAGGGGAATCGCGACACTGAAGCTTTCTTT. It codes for CAWSGEPGQGNRDTEAFF.

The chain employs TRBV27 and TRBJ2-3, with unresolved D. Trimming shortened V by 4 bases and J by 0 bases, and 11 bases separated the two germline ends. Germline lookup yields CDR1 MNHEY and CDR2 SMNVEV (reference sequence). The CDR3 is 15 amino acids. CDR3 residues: CASSSEFTSTDTQYF. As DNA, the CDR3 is TGTGCCAGCAGTTCCGAGTTCACTAGCACAGATACGCAGTATTTT.

CDR3: CATSGLSGSSYNEQFF. The CDR3 DNA follows: TGTGCCACCAGCGGCCTTAGCGGAAGCTCCTACAATGAGCAGTTCTTC. The V and J genes are TRBV15 and TRBJ2-1; possibly TRBD2 for D (6 bases). The CDR3 runs 16 residues. V lost 5 bases and J 0 bases, leaving 14 bases between the germline ends. Germline assignment: CDR1 LNHNV and CDR2 YYDKDF (reference sequence).

The CDR3 nucleotides read TGTGCCAGCAGTTTTAGCGGGGGGGTGAACACCGGGGAGCTGTTTTTT. This gives the protein CASSFSGGVNTGELFF. The J gene is TRBJ2-2, the V gene TRBV2; TRBD2 aligns across 11 bases. J lost 1 base, V lost 5 bases, and 3 bases had no gene match. This CDR3 contains 16 residues. Germline V gives CDR1 SNHLY, CDR2 FYNNEI.

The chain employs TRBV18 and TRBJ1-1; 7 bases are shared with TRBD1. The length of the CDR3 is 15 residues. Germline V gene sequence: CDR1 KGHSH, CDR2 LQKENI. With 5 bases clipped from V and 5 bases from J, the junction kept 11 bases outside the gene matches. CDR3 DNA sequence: TGTGCCAGCTCAACAAACCAACAGGGGTGGACTGAAGCTTTCTTT. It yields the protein CASSTNQQGWTEAFF.

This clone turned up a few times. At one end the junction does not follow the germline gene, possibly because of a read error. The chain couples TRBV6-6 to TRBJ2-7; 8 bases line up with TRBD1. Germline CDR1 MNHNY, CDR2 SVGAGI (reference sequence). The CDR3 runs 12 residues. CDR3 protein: CASSPRHGTGFF. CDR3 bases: TGTGCCAGCAGTCCCCGACACGGGACAGGTTTCTTC.

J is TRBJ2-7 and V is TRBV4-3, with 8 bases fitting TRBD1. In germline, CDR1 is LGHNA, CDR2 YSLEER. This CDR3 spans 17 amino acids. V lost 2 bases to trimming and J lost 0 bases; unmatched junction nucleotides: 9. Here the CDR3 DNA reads TGCGCCAGCAGCCAAACTGCAGGGGGCCCCGGCTCCTACGAGCAGTACTTC. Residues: CASSQTAGGPGSYEQYF.

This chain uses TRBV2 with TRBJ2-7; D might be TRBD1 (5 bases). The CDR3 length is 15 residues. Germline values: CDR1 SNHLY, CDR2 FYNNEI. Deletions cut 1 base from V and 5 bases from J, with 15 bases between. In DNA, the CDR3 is TGTGCCAGCAGTGAAGTAAGGCAGGGAAAAGACGAGCAGTACTTC. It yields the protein CASSEVRQGKDEQYF.

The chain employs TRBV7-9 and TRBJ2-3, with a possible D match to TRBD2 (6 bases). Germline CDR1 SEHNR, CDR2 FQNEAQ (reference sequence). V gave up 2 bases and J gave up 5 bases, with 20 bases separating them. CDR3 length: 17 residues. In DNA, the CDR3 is TGTGCCAGCAGCTTATTTTCGACGGGAGAGGCGGAAGATACGCAGTATTTT. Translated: CASSLFSTGEAEDTQYF. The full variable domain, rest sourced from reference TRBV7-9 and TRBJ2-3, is DTGVSQNPRHKITKRGQNVTFRCDPISEHNRLYWYRQTLGQGPEFLTYFQNEAQLEKSRLLSDRFSAERPKGSFSTLEIQRTEQGDSAMYLCASSLFSTGEAEDTQYFGPGTRLTVL.

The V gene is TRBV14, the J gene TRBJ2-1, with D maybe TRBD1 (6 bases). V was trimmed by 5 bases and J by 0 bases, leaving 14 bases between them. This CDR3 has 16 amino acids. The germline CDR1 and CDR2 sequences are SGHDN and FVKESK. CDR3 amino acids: CASSTQGQSSYNEQFF. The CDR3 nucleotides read TGTGCCAGCAGCACCCAGGGGCAGAGCTCCTACAATGAGCAGTTCTTC.

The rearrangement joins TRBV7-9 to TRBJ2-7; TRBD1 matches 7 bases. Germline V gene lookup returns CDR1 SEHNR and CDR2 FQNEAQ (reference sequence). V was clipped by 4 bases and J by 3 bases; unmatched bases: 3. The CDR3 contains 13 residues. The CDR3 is CASSSGTDYEQYF. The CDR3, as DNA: TGTGCCAGCAGCTCCGGGACAGACTACGAGCAGTACTTC.

The CDR3: CASAGTGDNEQYF. The CDR3 region has the DNA TGTGCCAGCGCCGGGACAGGAGATAACGAGCAGTACTTC. V and J are TRBV18 and TRBJ2-7; TRBD1 aligns across 8 bases. V shed 8 bases and J 5 bases; nucleotides not matched to a gene: 8. Germline CDR1 reads KGHSH; CDR2 reads LQKENI. This CDR3 has 13 residues.